The clone carrying this T cell receptor (beta chain) has just a few counts. This specimen comes from a study of blood T cell repertoires in COVID-19. Clones were read by immunoSEQ multiplex PCR, and TCRdb kept only the in-frame ones, dropping some. The sample includes 50,000 or so clones, 65% to 85% of them seen just once. V gave up 1 base and J gave up 6 bases, with 15 bases separating them. CDR1 and CDR2 (germline): SGHAT, FQNNGV. This CDR3 is built from 15 residues. The material sequenced was peripheral blood. This receptor was obtained from a man aged 65 to 79 with acute or convalescent COVID-19. The J gene is TRBJ1-1, the V gene TRBV11-2, with D unresolved. The CDR3 DNA follows: TGTGCCAGCAGCTTAGTGGGCAACCGGGGTTCTGAAGCTTTCTTT. Translated, it gives CASSLVGNRGSEAFF.